Detailed here is one TCR beta chain. The junction and the germline gene differ at one end; a read error may be behind it. The identical CDR3 is also encoded by other nucleotide sequences in the sample. This record belongs to a study of cytomegalovirus exposure and HLA in healthy donors. Germline V CDR1 and CDR2: MNHNY, SVGAGI (reference sequence). The CDR3 runs 13 residues. It was with 60 Vbeta and 13 Jbeta primers that the PCR ran. The method was immunoSEQ multiplex PCR; TCRdb's version includes in-frame clones alone and lacks a portion of them. Of roughly 110,000 clones listed, more than 70% are singletons.

The sequence was collected from a young man in good health and CMV-seronegative. The V and J genes are TRBV6-6 and TRBJ1-5; D not certain. The source material was PBMCs. This CDR3 reads CASSFRGGWPQHF. In nucleotides, the CDR3 is TGCGCCAGCAGTTTCCGAGGAGGGTGGCCCCAGCATTTT.